This T cell receptor (beta chain) was found in a study of T cell responses to AZD1222 COVID-19 vaccine. TCRdb keeps only in-frame clones here, not all; method: immunoSEQ multiplex PCR. The sample holds roughly 62,000 clones, roughly 80% seen once. Trimming took 4 bases from V and 8 from J, leaving 17 bases between them. This CDR3 is built from 14 residues. Looked up from germline, CDR1 is SNHLY and CDR2 is FYNNEI. The count of this clone is one. The V and J genes are TRBV2 and TRBJ1-1; possibly TRBD1 for D (6 bases). The sequencing here drew on peripheral blood, taken on day 0 of AZD1222 vaccination. This TCR was recovered from an adult in good health. The CDR3 sequence: CASSVGGWGGEAFF. The DNA for the CDR3 is TGTGCCAGCAGTGTTGGGGGCTGGGGGGGAGAAGCTTTCTTT.